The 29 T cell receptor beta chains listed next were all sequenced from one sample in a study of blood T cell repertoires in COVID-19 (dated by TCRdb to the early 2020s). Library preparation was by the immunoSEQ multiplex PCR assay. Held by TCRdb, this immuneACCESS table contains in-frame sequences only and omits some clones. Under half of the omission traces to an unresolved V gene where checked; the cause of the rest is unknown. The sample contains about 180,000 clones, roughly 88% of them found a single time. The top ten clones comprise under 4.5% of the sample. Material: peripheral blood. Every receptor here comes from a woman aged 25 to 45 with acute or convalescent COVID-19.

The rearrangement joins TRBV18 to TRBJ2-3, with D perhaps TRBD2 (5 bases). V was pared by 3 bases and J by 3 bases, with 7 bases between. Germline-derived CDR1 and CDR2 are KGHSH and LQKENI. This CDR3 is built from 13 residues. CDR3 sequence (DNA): TGTGCCAGCTCACCCGGGATTACAGATACGCAGTATTTT. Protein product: CASSPGITDTQYF. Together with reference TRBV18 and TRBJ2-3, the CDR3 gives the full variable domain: NAGVMQNPRHLVRRRGQEARLRCSPMKGHSHVYWYRQLPEEGLKFMVYLQKENIIDESGMPKERFSAEFPKEGPSILRIQQVVRGDSAAYFCASSPGITDTQYFGPGTRLTVL.

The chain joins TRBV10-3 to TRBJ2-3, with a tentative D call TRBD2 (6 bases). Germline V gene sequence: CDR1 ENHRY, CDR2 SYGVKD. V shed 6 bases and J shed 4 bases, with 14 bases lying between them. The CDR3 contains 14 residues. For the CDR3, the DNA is TGTGCCATCAGGACGGAGGGATCTGCAGATACGCAGTATTTT. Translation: CAIRTEGSADTQYF.

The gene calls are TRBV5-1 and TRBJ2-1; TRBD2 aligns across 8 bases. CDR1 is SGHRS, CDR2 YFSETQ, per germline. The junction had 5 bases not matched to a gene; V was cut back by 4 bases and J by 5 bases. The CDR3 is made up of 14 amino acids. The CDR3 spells CASSPGGRHNEQFF. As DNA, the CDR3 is TGCGCCAGCAGCCCGGGAGGGCGCCACAATGAGCAGTTCTTC.

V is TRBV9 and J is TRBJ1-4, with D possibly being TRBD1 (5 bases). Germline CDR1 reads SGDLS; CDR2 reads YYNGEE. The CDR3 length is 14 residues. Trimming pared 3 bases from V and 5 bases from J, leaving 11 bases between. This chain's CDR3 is CASSADTRNEKLFF. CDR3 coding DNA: TGTGCCAGCAGCGCGGACACCCGCAATGAAAAACTGTTTTTT.

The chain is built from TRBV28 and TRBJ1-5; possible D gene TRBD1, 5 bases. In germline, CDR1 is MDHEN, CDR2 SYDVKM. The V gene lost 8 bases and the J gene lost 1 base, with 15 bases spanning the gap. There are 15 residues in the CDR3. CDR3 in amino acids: CASSVGGLSNQPQHF. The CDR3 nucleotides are TGTGCCAGCTCCGTGGGGGGATTGAGCAATCAGCCCCAGCATTTT.

The CDR3 region is CAWTPSNHEQFF. The CDR3 nucleotides read TGTGCCTGGACTCCTAGTAACCATGAGCAGTTCTTC. The chain couples TRBV30 to TRBJ2-1; D is ambiguous. Per the germline V gene, CDR1 is GTSNPN and CDR2 is SVGIG (reference sequence). The CDR3 sequence is 12 residues long. V lost 4 bases, J lost 8 bases, and 12 bases lay in between.

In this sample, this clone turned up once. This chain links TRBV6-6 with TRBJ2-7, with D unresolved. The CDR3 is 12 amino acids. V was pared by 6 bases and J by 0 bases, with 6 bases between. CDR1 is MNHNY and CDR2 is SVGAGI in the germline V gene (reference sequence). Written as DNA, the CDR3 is TGTGCCAGCAGCCCCAGCTCCTACGAGCAGTACTTC. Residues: CASSPSSYEQYF.

The CDR3 DNA is TGCGCCAGCAGCCAAGATAGTCGGTATAGCAATCAGCCCCAGCATTTT. Protein product: CASSQDSRYSNQPQHF. This rearrangement joins TRBV4-1 to TRBJ1-5; no definite D call. Trimming pared 0 bases from V and 0 bases from J, leaving 9 bases between. This CDR3 is 16 amino acids long. Germline V gene sequence: CDR1 MGHRA, CDR2 YSYEKL.

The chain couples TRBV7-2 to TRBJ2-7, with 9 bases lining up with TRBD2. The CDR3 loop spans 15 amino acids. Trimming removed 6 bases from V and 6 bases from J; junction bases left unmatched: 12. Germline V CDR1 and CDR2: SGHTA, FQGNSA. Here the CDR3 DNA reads TGTGCCAGCAGAAAACCGGGACTAGCCCGGGGCGAGCAGTACTTC. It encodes CASRKPGLARGEQYF.

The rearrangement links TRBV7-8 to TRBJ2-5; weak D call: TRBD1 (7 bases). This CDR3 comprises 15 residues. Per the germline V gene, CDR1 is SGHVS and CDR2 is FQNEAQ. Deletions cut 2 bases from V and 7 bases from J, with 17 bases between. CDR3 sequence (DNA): TGTGCCAGCAGCTTAAGGGCAGGGGGGATGGGGACCCAGTACTTC. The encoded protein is CASSLRAGGMGTQYF.

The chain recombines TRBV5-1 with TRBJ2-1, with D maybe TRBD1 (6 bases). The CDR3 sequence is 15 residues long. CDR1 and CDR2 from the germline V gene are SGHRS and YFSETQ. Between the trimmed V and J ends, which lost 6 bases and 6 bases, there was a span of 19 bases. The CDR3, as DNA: TGCGCCAGCACCTCGGCCGGGACACTACTCAATGAGCAGTTCTTC. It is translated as CASTSAGTLLNEQFF.

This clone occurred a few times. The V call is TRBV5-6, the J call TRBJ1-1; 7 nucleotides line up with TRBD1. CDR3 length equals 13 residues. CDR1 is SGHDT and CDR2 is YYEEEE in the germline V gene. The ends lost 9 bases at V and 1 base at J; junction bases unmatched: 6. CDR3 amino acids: CATSGGGNTEAFF. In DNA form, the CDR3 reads TGTGCCACTTCAGGGGGTGGGAACACTGAAGCTTTCTTT.

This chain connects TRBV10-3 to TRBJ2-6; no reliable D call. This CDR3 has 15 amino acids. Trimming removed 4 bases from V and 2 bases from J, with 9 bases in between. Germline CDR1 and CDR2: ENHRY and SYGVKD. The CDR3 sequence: CAISATPAGANVLTF. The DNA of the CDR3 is TGTGCCATCAGTGCCACTCCTGCTGGGGCCAACGTCCTGACTTTC.

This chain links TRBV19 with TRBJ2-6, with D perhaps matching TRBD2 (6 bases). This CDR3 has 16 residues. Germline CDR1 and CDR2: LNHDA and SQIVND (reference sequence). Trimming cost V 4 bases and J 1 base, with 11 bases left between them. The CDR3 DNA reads TGTGCCAGTAGTAAATTTGGAGGGTCTGGGGCCAACGTCCTGACTTTC. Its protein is CASSKFGGSGANVLTF. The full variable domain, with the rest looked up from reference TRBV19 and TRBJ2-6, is DGGITQSPKYLFRKEGQNVTLSCEQNLNHDAMYWYRQDPGQGLRLIYYSQIVNDFQKGDIAEGYSVSREKKESFPLTVTSAQKNPTAFYLCASSKFGGSGANVLTFGAGSRLTVL.

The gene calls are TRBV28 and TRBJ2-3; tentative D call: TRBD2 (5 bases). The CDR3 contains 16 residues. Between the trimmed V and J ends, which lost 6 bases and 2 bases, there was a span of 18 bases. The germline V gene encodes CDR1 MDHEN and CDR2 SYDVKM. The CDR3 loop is CASSRNKAGYTDTQYF. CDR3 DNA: TGTGCCAGCAGCCGAAATAAGGCGGGCTACACAGATACGCAGTATTTT.

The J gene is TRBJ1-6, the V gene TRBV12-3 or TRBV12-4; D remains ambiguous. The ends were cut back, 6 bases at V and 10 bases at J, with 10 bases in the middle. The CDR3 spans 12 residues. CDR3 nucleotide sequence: TGTGCCAGCAGACTCCCCGGGTCACCCCTCCACTTT. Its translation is CASRLPGSPLHF.

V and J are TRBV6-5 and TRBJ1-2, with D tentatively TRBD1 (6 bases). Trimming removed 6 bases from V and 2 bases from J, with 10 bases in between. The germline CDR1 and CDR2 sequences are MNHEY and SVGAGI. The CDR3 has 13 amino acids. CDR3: CASSRQENYGYTF. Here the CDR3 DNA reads TGTGCCAGCAGCCGACAGGAAAACTATGGCTACACCTTC.

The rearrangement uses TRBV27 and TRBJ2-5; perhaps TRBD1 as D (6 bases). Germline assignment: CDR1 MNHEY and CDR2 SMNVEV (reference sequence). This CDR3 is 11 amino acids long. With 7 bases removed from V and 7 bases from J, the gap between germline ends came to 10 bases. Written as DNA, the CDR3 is TGTGCCAGCAAGGGGGTAGGGACCCAGTACTTC. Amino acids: CASKGVGTQYF.

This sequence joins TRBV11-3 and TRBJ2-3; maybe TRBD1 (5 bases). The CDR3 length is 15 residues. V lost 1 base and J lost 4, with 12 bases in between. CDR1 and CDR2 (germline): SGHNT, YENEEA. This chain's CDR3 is CASSLGGTGADTQYF. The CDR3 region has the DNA TGTGCCAGCAGCTTAGGGGGCACGGGCGCAGATACGCAGTATTTT.

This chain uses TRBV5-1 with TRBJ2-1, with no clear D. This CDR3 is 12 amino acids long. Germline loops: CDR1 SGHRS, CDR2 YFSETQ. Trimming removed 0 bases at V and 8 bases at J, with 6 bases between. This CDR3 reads CASSLARDEQFF. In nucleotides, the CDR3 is TGCGCCAGCAGCTTGGCCCGGGATGAGCAGTTCTTC. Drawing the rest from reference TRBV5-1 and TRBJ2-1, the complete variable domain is KAGVTQTPRYLIKTRGQQVTLSCSPISGHRSVSWYQQTPGQGLQFLFEYFSETQRNKGNFPGRFSGRQFSNSRSEMNVSTLELGDSALYLCASSLARDEQFFGPGTRLTVL.

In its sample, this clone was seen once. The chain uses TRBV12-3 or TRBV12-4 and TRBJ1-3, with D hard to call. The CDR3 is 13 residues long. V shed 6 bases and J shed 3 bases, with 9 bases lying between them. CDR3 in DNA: TGTGCCAGCAGGGCTGTTGGTGGAAACACCATATATTTT. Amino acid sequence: CASRAVGGNTIYF.

CDR3 nucleotide sequence: TGTGCCAGCAGCCCAACTAGCGGGAGGGCTTTCCCAGATACGCAGTATTTT. Amino acid sequence: CASSPTSGRAFPDTQYF. The chain is built from TRBV9 and TRBJ2-3; 13 bases match TRBD2. After removal of 4 bases from V and 4 bases from J, the junction contained 9 bases not matched to a gene. There are 17 residues in the CDR3. Germline-derived CDR1 and CDR2 are SGDLS and YYNGEE.

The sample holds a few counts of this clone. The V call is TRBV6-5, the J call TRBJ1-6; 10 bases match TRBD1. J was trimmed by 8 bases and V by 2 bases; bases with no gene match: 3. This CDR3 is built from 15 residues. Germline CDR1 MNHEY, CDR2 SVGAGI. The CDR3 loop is CASSYRDRGHSPLHF. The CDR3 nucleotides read TGTGCCAGCAGTTACAGGGACAGGGGCCATTCACCCCTCCACTTT.

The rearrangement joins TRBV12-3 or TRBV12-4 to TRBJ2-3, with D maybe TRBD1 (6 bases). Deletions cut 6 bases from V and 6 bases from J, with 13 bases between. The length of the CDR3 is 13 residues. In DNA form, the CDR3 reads TGTGCCAGCAGGGCCAGGGGCCGGGATACGCAGTATTTT. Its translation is CASRARGRDTQYF.

The CDR3 spells CSASPTGTIYEQYF. In DNA form, the CDR3 reads TGCAGTGCTAGTCCGACCGGGACAATCTACGAGCAGTACTTC. This chain uses TRBV20-1 with TRBJ2-7, with a tentative D call TRBD1 (6 bases). The CDR3 consists of 14 residues. Germline V gene data show CDR1 as DFQATT and CDR2 as SNEGSKA (reference sequence). V lost 3 bases and J 3 bases, leaving 15 bases between the germline ends.

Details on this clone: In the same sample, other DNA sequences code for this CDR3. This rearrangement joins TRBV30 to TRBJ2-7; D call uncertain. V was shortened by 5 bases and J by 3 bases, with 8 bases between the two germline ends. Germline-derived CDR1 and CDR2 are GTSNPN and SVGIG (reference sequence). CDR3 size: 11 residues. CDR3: CAWSVNYEQYF. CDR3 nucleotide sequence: TGTGCCTGGTCGGTCAACTACGAGCAGTACTTC.

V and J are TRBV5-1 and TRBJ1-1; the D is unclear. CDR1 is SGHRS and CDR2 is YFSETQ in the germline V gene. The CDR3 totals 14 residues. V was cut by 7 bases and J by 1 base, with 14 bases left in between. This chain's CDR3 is CASQASNQNTEAFF. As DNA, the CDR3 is TGCGCCAGCCAGGCTTCGAACCAGAACACTGAAGCTTTCTTT.

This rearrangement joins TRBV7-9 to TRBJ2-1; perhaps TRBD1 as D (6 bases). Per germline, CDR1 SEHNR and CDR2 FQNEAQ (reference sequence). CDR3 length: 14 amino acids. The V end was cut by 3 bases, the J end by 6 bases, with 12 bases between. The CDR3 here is CASSLRGRVNEQFF. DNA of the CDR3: TGTGCCAGCAGCTTGAGGGGGAGAGTCAATGAGCAGTTCTTC.

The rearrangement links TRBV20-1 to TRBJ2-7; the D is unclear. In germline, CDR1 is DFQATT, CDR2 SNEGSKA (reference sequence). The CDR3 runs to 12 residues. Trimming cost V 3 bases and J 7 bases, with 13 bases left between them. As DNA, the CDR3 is TGCAGTGCTAGTCGCCTGATTAGTGAGCAGTACTTC. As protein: CSASRLISEQYF.